This TCR beta chain was obtained from a study of CD8+ T cells in alopecia areata (dated by TCRdb to the late 2010s). Study-wide context: Treated patients were enrolled in an open-label pilot trial of oral tofacitinib at 5 to 10 mg twice daily for moderate-to-severe alopecia areata. Patients stayed on tofacitinib for 6 to 18 months and then had 6 months of follow-up off drug so that delayed response and recurrence could be assessed. Clonality in the scalp was compared among normal scalp (n=4), patchy alopecia areata scalp (n=8), and alopecia totalis/universalis scalp (n=8). Biopsies were taken from tofacitinib-treated patients at baseline and at 4 and 24 weeks of treatment, and a later scalp biopsy was taken in several of the tofacitinib-treated patients. Scalp tissue and sorted CD4+ and CD8+ peripheral blood T cells from patchy and totalis/universalis alopecia areata patients and from healthy controls were covered by human TCRbeta sequencing. RNA came from the PAXgene miRNA kit for fixed scalp, the miRNeasy kit for PBMCs, and the RNeasy kit for mouse skin. immunoSEQ multiplex PCR using 35 Vbeta forward primers and 13 Jbeta reverse primers was used to amplify TCRbeta CDR3 regions. In both human patients and the C3H/HeJ mouse model, the study applied high-throughput TCRbeta sequencing to look at T cell clonal expansion in alopecia areata. The SALT score, which quantifies the percentage of affected scalp surface area, was used to measure disease severity in treated patients. On the study overall, not on this receptor specifically: Unlike mouse skin, where gammadelta T cells dominate, normal human skin contains resident alphabeta T cells that get sequenced too, which complicates analysis of the scalp TCR repertoire. Compared with mice, TCR sequences shared between patients were less clear, possibly partly because of HLA diversity across the patient population. Scalp clonality and the number of expanded CD8+ clones among the top 100 scalp clones were significantly decreased by tofacitinib. Higher clonality and more expanded CD8+ clones were observed in lesional scalp than in normal scalp, particularly in alopecia totalis/universalis, a finding suggestive of antigenic drive. Because the treated cohort was small and included a single nonresponder, larger studies are needed to assess links between baseline CD8+ expansion and response. Many expanded lesional clones persisted in scalp and blood during tofacitinib treatment, which may partly explain relapse after stopping treatment.

The time point label, as the study defines it: less than 30 weeks on oral tofacitinib. The intended sense of this specimen's treatment or condition label: oral pan-JAK inhibitor, 5-10 mg twice daily. From alopecia areata patients, peripheral blood was collected along with lesional scalp punch biopsies. PBMCs were isolated by density centrifugation and stained for CD3, CD4 and CD8, after which CD4+ and CD8+ T cells were sorted on a FACSAria. From cysteine to phenylalanine, the CDR3 is 17 amino acids long. CDR3 DNA is the only sequence kept; it has 51 bases, read in frame from the first base. Sequences LGHNA (CDR1) and YSLEER (CDR2) are obtained from the germline V gene. The V end loses 2 bases and the J end loses 5 bases, and a stretch of 16 bases separates them. Libraries were constructed by the immunoSEQ multiplex PCR assay. To provide template for TCR sequencing, every sample had RNA extracted and reverse transcribed into cDNA. SuperScript III was used for first-strand cDNA synthesis, primed with a 2:1 mix of oligo-dT and random hexamers. A synthetic immune receptor repertoire was used to measure amplification bias, and any remaining bias was corrected computationally. In the original analysis: After raw reads were preprocessed to remove errors, the CDR3 was defined following IMGT conventions as running from the conserved cysteine to phenylalanine. Clonality was computed by normalizing Shannon entropy by log2 of the number of productive unique TCRs and subtracting the result from 1. CD4 or CD8 identity of scalp clones was inferred by cross-referencing scalp TCRbeta sequences with sorted blood CD4 and CD8 repertoires. TCRdb holds this immuneACCESS table with in-frame rearrangements only. Some clones are missing; in checked studies, unresolved V genes explain under half, and the rest has no known cause. D and trimming were read from the DNA, whereas the V and J calls and clone size are those reported in that table. In this sample the table shows 95,000 to 120,000 clones, 56% of which occur a single time. 3% to 4% of the sample lies in the top ten.

Comments on this clone: Its antigen has not been determined. Base qualities were left out, and no much larger clone turns up one base away.

The sample consisted of CD4+ T cells sorted from blood, taken at week 24, from a patient treated with tofacitinib. The chain was built from TRBV4-3 and TRBJ1-6; TRBD1 is a possible D gene, resting on 5 matching bases. This sequence originates from a human donor with alopecia areata. The nucleotide sequence reads as follows: TGCGCCAGCAGCCAATCAACCCAGGGCAGTCATAATTCACCCCTCCACTTT. Protein translation: CASSQSTQGSHNSPLHF.